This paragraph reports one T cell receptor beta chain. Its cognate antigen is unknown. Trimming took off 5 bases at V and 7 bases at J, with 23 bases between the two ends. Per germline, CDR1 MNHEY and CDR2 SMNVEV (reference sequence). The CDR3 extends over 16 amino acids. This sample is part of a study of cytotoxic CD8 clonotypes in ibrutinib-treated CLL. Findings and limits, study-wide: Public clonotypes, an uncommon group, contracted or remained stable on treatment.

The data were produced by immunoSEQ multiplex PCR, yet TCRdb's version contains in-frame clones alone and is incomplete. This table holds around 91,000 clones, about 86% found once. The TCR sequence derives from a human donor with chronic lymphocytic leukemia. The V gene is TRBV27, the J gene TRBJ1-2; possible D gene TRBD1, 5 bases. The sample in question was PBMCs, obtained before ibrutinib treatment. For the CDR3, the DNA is TGTGCCAGCAGTAGAGGACGGCAGGGAGCCATAGGTGGCTACACCTTC. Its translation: CASSRGRQGAIGGYTF.